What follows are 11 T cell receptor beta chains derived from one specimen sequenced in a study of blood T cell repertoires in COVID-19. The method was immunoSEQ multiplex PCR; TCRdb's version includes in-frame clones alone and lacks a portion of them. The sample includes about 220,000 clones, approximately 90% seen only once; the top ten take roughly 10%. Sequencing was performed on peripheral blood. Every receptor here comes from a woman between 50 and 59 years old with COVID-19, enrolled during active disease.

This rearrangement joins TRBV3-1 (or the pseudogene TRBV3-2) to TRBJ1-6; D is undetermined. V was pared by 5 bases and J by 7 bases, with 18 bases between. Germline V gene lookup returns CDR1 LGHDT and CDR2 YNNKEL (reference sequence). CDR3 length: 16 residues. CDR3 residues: CASSSPAGTLNSPLHF. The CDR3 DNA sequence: TGTGCCAGCAGCTCCCCGGCGGGAACATTAAATTCACCCCTCCACTTT.

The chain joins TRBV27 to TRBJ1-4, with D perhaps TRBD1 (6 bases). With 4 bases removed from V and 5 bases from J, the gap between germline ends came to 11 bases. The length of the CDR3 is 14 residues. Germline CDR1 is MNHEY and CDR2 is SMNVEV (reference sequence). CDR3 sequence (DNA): TGTGCCAGCAGTTGGGCCAGGGGAAATGAAAAACTGTTTTTT. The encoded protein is CASSWARGNEKLFF.

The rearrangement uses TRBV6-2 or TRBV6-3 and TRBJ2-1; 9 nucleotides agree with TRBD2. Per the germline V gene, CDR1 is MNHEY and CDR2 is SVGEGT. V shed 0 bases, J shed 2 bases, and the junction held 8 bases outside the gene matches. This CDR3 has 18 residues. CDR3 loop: CASSYSLSSGEAYNEQFF. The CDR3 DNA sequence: TGTGCCAGCAGTTACTCTCTCTCTAGCGGGGAGGCCTACAATGAGCAGTTCTTC.

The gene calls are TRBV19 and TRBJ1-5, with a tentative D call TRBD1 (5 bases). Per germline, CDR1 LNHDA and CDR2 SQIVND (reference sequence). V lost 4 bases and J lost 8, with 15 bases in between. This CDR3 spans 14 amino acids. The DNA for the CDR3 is TGTGCCAGTAGTACAGCAGGGATAATGGAGCCCCAGCATTTT. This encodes CASSTAGIMEPQHF.

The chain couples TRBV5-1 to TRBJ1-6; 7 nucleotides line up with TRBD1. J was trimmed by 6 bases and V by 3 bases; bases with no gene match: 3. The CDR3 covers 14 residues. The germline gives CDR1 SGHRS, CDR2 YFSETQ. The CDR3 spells CASSSGQTNSPLHF. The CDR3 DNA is TGCGCCAGCAGCTCGGGACAGACTAATTCACCCCTCCACTTT.

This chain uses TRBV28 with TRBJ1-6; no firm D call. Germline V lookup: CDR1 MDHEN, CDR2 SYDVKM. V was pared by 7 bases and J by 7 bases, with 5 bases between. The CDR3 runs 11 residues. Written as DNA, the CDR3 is TGTGCCAGCACCTCCAATTCACCCCTCCACTTT. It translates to CASTSNSPLHF.

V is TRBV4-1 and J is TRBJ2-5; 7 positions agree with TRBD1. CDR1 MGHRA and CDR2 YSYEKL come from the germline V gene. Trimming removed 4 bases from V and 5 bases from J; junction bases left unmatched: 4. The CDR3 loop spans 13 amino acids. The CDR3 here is CASSLVQGETQYF. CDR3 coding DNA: TGCGCCAGCAGCCTAGTACAGGGGGAGACCCAGTACTTC.

This chain's CDR3 is CASSKGDSEEGYTF. The CDR3 DNA sequence: TGTGCCAGCAGCAAAGGAGACTCGGAAGAGGGCTACACCTTC. The chain couples TRBV21-1 to TRBJ1-2. TRBV21-1 is marked as a pseudogene. The CDR3 is made up of 14 amino acids.

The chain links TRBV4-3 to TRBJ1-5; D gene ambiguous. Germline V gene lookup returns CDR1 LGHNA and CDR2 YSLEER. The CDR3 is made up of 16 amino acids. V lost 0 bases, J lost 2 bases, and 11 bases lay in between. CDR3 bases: TGCGCCAGCAGCCAAGATGCACAGAACGGCAATCAGCCCCAGCATTTT. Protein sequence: CASSQDAQNGNQPQHF.

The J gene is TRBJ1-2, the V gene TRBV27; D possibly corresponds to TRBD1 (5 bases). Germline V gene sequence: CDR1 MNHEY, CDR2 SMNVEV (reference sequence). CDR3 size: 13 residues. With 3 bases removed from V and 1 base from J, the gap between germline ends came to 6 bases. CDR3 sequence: CASSLQGNYGYTF. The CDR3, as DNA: TGTGCCAGCAGTTTGCAGGGTAACTATGGCTACACCTTC.

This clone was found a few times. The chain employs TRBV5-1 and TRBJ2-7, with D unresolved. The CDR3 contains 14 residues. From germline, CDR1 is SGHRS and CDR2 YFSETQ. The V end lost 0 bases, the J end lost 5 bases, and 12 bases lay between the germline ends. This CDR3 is CASSLGWLLDEQYF. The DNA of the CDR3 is TGCGCCAGCAGCTTGGGGTGGCTGCTAGACGAGCAGTACTTC.